Included here is one T cell receptor beta chain sequence, with context. CDR1 and CDR2 (germline): LGHDT, YNNKEL (reference sequence). The CDR3 loop spans 14 amino acids. Deletions cut 0 bases from V and 6 bases from J, with 11 bases between. The sample comes from a study of blood T cell repertoires in COVID-19. Here immunoSEQ multiplex PCR was the method, and the copy in TCRdb shows in-frame clones only, minus some. Here the sample spans about 360,000 clones, around 87% being singletons. The sequence came from a human donor in a cohort sampled during active COVID-19. Material for sequencing was peripheral blood. The chain is built from TRBV3-1 (or the pseudogene TRBV3-2) and TRBJ1-2, with D tentatively TRBD1 (5 bases). CDR3 coding DNA: TGTGCCAGCAGCCAAGAAGGGGCGGGGGATGGCTACACCTTC. It specifies CASSQEGAGDGYTF.